This TCR beta chain came from a study of PD-1 blockade in mismatch repair-deficient tumors. The study, taken as a whole, reports: Tumor-resident clones, often absent from pretreatment blood, expanded after pembrolizumab and then contracted.

This clone was seen more than once but under ten times. The antigen remains undetermined. Profiled with immunoSEQ multiplex PCR; TCRdb holds only in-frame clones, not every one. The data contain about 79,000 clones, about four fifths of them singletons. The CDR3 runs to 14 residues. V was clipped by 6 bases and J by 0 bases, with 9 bases between them. CDR1 and CDR2 (germline): MNHEY, SVGAGI. The chain couples TRBV6-5 to TRBJ1-5; D gene uncertain. The source of this sequence is an adult with mismatch repair-deficient cancer. Sequencing was performed on peripheral blood, taken 44 weeks after starting pembrolizumab. CDR3 coding DNA: TGTGCCAGCAGCCGGGTCCTTAGCAATCAGCCCCAGCATTTT. Translated: CASSRVLSNQPQHF.